This TCR beta chain emerged from a study of CD8+CD57+ T cells in acquired aplastic anemia. Remarks on this clonotype: Antigen specificity is unknown.

Template material for TCR beta VDJ and CDR3 profiling consisted of genomic DNA. TCRdb processed the reads anew with MiXCR; each CDR3 protein has one entry. The sample yields 150,000 to 200,000 distinct CDR3 sequences, 40% to 55% seen once. It was patients with CD8+CD57+ cell expansion by flow cytometry who were chosen for sequencing. Patients were untreated when blood was sampled. Trimming at V came to 0 bases and at J to 0 bases, leaving 2 bases not matched to a gene. CDR1 is KGHDR and CDR2 is SFDVKD in the germline V gene. The CDR3 is 18 residues long. Study results and limitations: Between patients and controls, about 30 CD8+ CDR3 sequences were found in common.

The V call is TRBV24-1, the J call TRBJ2-1, with TRBD2 matching 12 bases. The material sequenced was sorted CD4+, CD8+, or CD8+CD57+ T cells (not recorded which) from PBMCs. The origin of this receptor is a human donor with aplastic anemia. The CDR3 is CATSDLTSGRSSYNEQFF. In DNA form, the CDR3 reads TGTGCCACCAGTGATTTGACTAGCGGGAGGAGCTCCTACAATGAGCAGTTCTTC.